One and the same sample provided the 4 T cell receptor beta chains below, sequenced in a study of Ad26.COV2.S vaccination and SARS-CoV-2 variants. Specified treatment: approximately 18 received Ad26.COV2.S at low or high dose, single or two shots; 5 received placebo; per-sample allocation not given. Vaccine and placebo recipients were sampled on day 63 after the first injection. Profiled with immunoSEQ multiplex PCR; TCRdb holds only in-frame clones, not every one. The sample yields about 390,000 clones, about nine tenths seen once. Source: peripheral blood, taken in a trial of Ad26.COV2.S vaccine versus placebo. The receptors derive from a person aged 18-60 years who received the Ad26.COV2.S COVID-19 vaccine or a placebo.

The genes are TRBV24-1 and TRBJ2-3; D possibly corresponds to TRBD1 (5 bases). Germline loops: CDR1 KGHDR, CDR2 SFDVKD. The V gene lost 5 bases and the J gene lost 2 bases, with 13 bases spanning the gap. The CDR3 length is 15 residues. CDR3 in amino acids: CATSGAGQYTDTQYF. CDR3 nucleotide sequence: TGTGCCACCAGTGGGGCAGGGCAGTACACAGATACGCAGTATTTT.

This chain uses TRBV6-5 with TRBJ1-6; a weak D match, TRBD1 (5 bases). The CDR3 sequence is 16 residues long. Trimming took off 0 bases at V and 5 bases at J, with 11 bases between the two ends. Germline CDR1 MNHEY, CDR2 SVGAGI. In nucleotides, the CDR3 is TGTGCCAGCAGTTACTCGGGGACCGCAAATAATTCACCCCTCCACTTT. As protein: CASSYSGTANNSPLHF.

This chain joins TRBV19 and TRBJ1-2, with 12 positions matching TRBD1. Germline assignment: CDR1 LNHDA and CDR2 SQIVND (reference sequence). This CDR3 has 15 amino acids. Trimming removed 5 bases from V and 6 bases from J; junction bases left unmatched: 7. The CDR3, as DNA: TGTGCCAGTAGTTGGACCGGGACAGGGGGCGATGGCTACACCTTC. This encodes CASSWTGTGGDGYTF.

CDR3 sequence: CASSRQAPSPLHF. As DNA, the CDR3 is TGTGCCAGCAGTCGGCAAGCCCCATCACCCCTCCACTTT. The rearrangement uses TRBV6-5 and TRBJ1-6; D gene unclear. Germline assignment: CDR1 MNHEY and CDR2 SVGAGI. The CDR3 consists of 13 residues. The V gene lost 5 bases and the J gene lost 10 bases, with 12 bases spanning the gap.